One and the same sample provided the 11 T cell receptor beta chains below, sequenced in a study of blood T cell repertoires in COVID-19 (dated by TCRdb to the early 2020s). The library relied on the immunoSEQ multiplex PCR assay. The source is immuneACCESS, and TCRdb retained only in-frame sequences with V and J called. Part of the clones is not carried over; for the studies checked, unresolved V genes explain less than half of this, and the remainder is unexplained. The sample has around 300,000 clones on record, roughly 87% of them singletons. Approximately 2% of the sample is taken by the ten largest. The specimen sequenced was peripheral blood. These receptor sequences come from a young man with active or convalescent COVID-19.

The rearrangement joins TRBV6-6 to TRBJ2-5; TRBD1 matches 9 bases. Germline V gene data show CDR1 as MNHNY and CDR2 as SVGAGI (reference sequence). The CDR3 is made up of 13 amino acids. J lost 4 bases, V lost 5 bases, and 2 bases had no gene match. The CDR3 bases are TGTGCCAGCAGTGGACAGGGGACAGAGACCCAGTACTTC. Residues: CASSGQGTETQYF.

The gene calls are TRBV27 and TRBJ2-3; no clear D gene. The germline gives CDR1 MNHEY, CDR2 SMNVEV (reference sequence). The CDR3 totals 12 residues. Trimming stripped 2 bases from V and 6 bases from J, with 6 bases between. Written as DNA, the CDR3 is TGTGCCAGCAGTTTAGACGGGGATACGCAGTATTTT. It translates to CASSLDGDTQYF.

The V and J genes are TRBV28 and TRBJ2-7; D gene unclear. The V and J ends lost 4 bases and 0 bases respectively, with 13 bases between them. The length of the CDR3 is 15 residues. CDR1 is MDHEN, CDR2 SYDVKM, per germline. CDR3 DNA sequence: TGTGCCAGCAGTTCCCCCCGGTTCACCTCCTACGAGCAGTACTTC. Encoded protein: CASSSPRFTSYEQYF.

V and J are TRBV5-1 and TRBJ2-5; 7 bases are a match to TRBD1. V was clipped by 0 bases and J by 3 bases; unmatched bases: 5. There are 15 residues in the CDR3. CDR1 and CDR2 from the germline V gene are SGHRS and YFSETQ. DNA of the CDR3: TGCGCCAGCAGCTTGGTAGGGGGCGTAAAAGAGACCCAGTACTTC. It codes for CASSLVGGVKETQYF. Full variable domain (missing parts from reference TRBV5-1 and TRBJ2-5): KAGVTQTPRYLIKTRGQQVTLSCSPISGHRSVSWYQQTPGQGLQFLFEYFSETQRNKGNFPGRFSGRQFSNSRSEMNVSTLELGDSALYLCASSLVGGVKETQYFGPGTRLLVL.

The rearrangement uses TRBV7-3 and TRBJ2-2; 10 bases map to TRBD2. V was clipped by 2 bases and J by 9 bases; unmatched bases: 18. There are 19 residues in the CDR3. Germline CDR1 is SGHTA and CDR2 is FQGTGA. CDR3 protein: CASSLYGLVLAGVTRELFF. CDR3 nucleotides: TGTGCCAGCAGCTTATATGGCTTAGTCCTAGCGGGAGTAACAAGGGAGCTGTTTTTT.

The chain is built from TRBV6-4 and TRBJ2-1, with D possibly TRBD2 on 5 matching bases. Trimming cost V 0 bases and J 5 bases, with 8 bases left between them. Per germline, CDR1 MRHNA and CDR2 SNTAGT. This CDR3 region has 14 residues. CDR3 sequence (DNA): TGTGCCAGCAGTGACTCTGGGGAGAACAATGAGCAGTTCTTC. Translation gives CASSDSGENNEQFF.

This chain uses TRBV6-1 with TRBJ1-4; 10 positions agree with TRBD1. After removal of 4 bases from V and 7 bases from J, the junction contained 9 bases not matched to a gene. Per germline, CDR1 MNHNS and CDR2 SASEGT. The CDR3 totals 16 residues. CDR3 sequence: CASSVLRQGAGEKLFF. The CDR3 coding sequence is TGTGCCAGCAGTGTTTTGCGACAGGGGGCGGGTGAAAAACTGTTTTTT.

Only a few counts were recorded for this clone. V gene TRBV19 combines with J gene TRBJ2-1, with D possibly matching TRBD2 (6 bases). Germline values: CDR1 LNHDA, CDR2 SQIVND (reference sequence). V lost 7 bases and J 0 bases, leaving 13 bases between the germline ends. CDR3 length: 15 amino acids. CDR3 in amino acids: CASKVADLSYNEQFF. CDR3 DNA sequence: TGTGCCAGTAAGGTAGCGGATCTCTCCTACAATGAGCAGTTCTTC.

The chain is built from TRBV9 and TRBJ1-1; D not certain. Germline assignment: CDR1 SGDLS and CDR2 YYNGEE. The V and J ends lost 0 bases and 3 bases respectively, with 9 bases between them. The CDR3 has 14 residues. Here the CDR3 reads CASSVADTHTEAFF. The DNA for the CDR3 is TGTGCCAGCAGCGTAGCTGACACTCACACTGAAGCTTTCTTT.

J is TRBJ2-5 and V is TRBV11-2; D call uncertain. Germline V CDR1 and CDR2: SGHAT, FQNNGV. Deletions cut 1 base from V and 0 bases from J, with 12 bases between. This CDR3 comprises 16 residues. Here the CDR3 reads CASSLGLGPNQETQYF. The CDR3 DNA follows: TGTGCCAGCAGCTTAGGTCTAGGCCCTAACCAAGAGACCCAGTACTTC.

This sequence joins TRBV5-1 and TRBJ2-7, with 7 bases that match TRBD2. Germline assignment: CDR1 SGHRS and CDR2 YFSETQ. The CDR3 runs to 14 residues. Trimming took 4 bases from V and 1 from J; bases not matched to a gene: 5. As DNA, the CDR3 is TGCGCCAGCAGCACCGGGGGGAGATCCTACGAGCAGTACTTC. Translating gives CASSTGGRSYEQYF.